The 28 T cell receptor beta chains below come from one sample, sequenced in a study of CD8+ T cells in alopecia areata. Sequencing templates came from extracted RNA that was reverse transcribed into cDNA. Profiling relied on immunoSEQ multiplex PCR, and the TCRdb table lists in-frame clones only, not all of them. The table records 200,000 to 250,000 clones, approximately 61% of them present only once. This sample comprised CD4+ T cells sorted from blood, obtained at week 0. The receptors derive from a human donor with alopecia areata.

This chain uses TRBV29-1 with TRBJ2-3; maybe TRBD1 (5 bases). V was pared by 2 bases and J by 4 bases, with 7 bases between. Germline assignment: CDR1 SQVTM and CDR2 ANQGSEA. This CDR3 has 12 amino acids. The CDR3 nucleotides are TGCAGCGTTGAAACACAGGCAGATACGCAGTATTTT. The encoded protein is CSVETQADTQYF.

CDR3 sequence (DNA): TGTGCCAGCAGGGTATTTGATGTGATGACTGAAGCTTTCTTT. This codes for CASRVFDVMTEAFF. The chain has TRBV6-6 and TRBJ1-1; no clear D. The CDR3 has 14 amino acids. Trimming took off 6 bases at V and 5 bases at J, with 16 bases between the two ends. Germline loops: CDR1 MNHNY, CDR2 SVGAGI (reference sequence).

About this clone itself: Other nucleotide sequences from this sample produce the same CDR3. The chain uses TRBV29-1 and TRBJ2-1, with D perhaps matching TRBD2 (5 bases). CDR3 length: 12 residues. Trimming shortened V by 6 bases and J by 4 bases, and 10 bases separated the two germline ends. Germline V gene data show CDR1 as SQVTM and CDR2 as ANQGSEA. As DNA, the CDR3 is TGCAGCGTGGCTACTAGTTACAATGAGCAGTTCTTC. This encodes CSVATSYNEQFF.

This clone was counted only a few times. The CDR3 reads CAISGALAGSYNEQFF. The CDR3, as DNA: TGTGCCATCAGTGGGGCCCTGGCGGGGTCCTACAATGAGCAGTTCTTC. The rearrangement joins TRBV10-3 to TRBJ2-1; D may be TRBD2 (6 bases). Germline V gene data show CDR1 as ENHRY and CDR2 as SYGVKD. V lost 4 bases to trimming and J lost 1 base, with 14 bases between them. The CDR3 is 16 amino acids.

The rearrangement joins TRBV27 to TRBJ1-4; D call uncertain. Germline V lookup: CDR1 MNHEY, CDR2 SMNVEV (reference sequence). The CDR3 runs to 15 residues. V lost 6 bases to trimming and J lost 0 bases, with 11 bases between them. Here the CDR3 DNA reads TGTGCCAGCAGCCGAGACCGATCAACTAATGAAAAACTGTTTTTT. Translating gives CASSRDRSTNEKLFF.

This clone came up a few times. This rearrangement joins TRBV25-1 to TRBJ2-7, with D unclear. Germline V gene lookup returns CDR1 MGHDK and CDR2 SYGVNS. Trimming cost V 8 bases and J 3 bases, with 8 bases left between them. CDR3 size: 11 residues. CDR3 loop: CASADGYEQYF. CDR3 coding DNA: TGTGCCAGCGCGGACGGCTACGAGCAGTACTTC.

This chain connects TRBV19 to TRBJ2-1; 9 bases line up with TRBD2. The CDR3 spans 13 residues. Trimming removed 7 bases from V and 5 bases from J; junction bases left unmatched: 3. Germline CDR1 is LNHDA and CDR2 is SQIVND (reference sequence). CDR3 bases: TGTGCCAGTATAGCGGGAGCCGACAATGAGCAGTTCTTC. This translates into CASIAGADNEQFF.

The chain links TRBV6-1 to TRBJ2-1; 8 nucleotides match TRBD2. Unmatched junction bases numbered 7, after V lost 6 bases and J lost 3 bases. The germline V gene has CDR1 MNHNS and CDR2 SASEGT. The CDR3 totals 15 residues. CDR3 bases: TGTGCCAGCAGCCCCGAGCGGGGGTACTACAATGAGCAGTTCTTC. Amino acid sequence: CASSPERGYYNEQFF.

This chain connects TRBV30 to TRBJ2-3, with TRBD2 matching 8 bases. The V and J ends lost 2 bases and 2 bases, in that order; junction bases with no gene match: 9. CDR1 is GTSNPN and CDR2 is SVGIG in the germline V gene (reference sequence). This CDR3 is 16 amino acids long. The CDR3: CAWSRPAGAVTDTQYF. In DNA, the CDR3 is TGTGCCTGGAGTCGGCCAGCGGGGGCCGTCACAGATACGCAGTATTTT.

The chain employs TRBV27 and TRBJ2-1; 8 nucleotides match TRBD2. J gave up 4 bases and V 3 bases, and 11 bases lay outside the gene matches. The CDR3 runs to 17 residues. CDR1 is MNHEY and CDR2 is SMNVEV in the germline V gene (reference sequence). The CDR3 loop reads CASSFEAGDSDYNEQFF. In nucleotides, the CDR3 is TGTGCCAGCAGTTTTGAAGCGGGGGATAGTGATTACAATGAGCAGTTCTTC.

The chain links TRBV7-9 to TRBJ2-7; 12 nucleotides align to TRBD1. This CDR3 has 13 amino acids. V was pared by 4 bases and J by 5 bases, with 0 bases of the junction left unmatched. In germline, CDR1 is SEHNR, CDR2 FQNEAQ (reference sequence). CDR3 sequence: CASSWDRGHEQYF. DNA for the CDR3: TGTGCCAGCAGCTGGGACAGGGGGCACGAGCAGTACTTC.

The V call is TRBV5-1, the J call TRBJ1-4; D is unclear. This CDR3 comprises 15 residues. The germline CDR1 and CDR2 sequences are SGHRS and YFSETQ. V lost 0 bases to trimming and J lost 8 bases, with 14 bases between them. CDR3 amino acids: CASSLDDTPWEKLFF. The CDR3 nucleotides are TGCGCCAGCAGCTTGGATGACACCCCTTGGGAAAAACTGTTTTTT.

The genes are TRBV5-1 and TRBJ2-1; D is unclear. Germline values: CDR1 SGHRS, CDR2 YFSETQ. The V end lost 4 bases, the J end lost 4 bases, and 12 bases lay between the germline ends. The CDR3 has 14 residues. The CDR3 DNA sequence: TGCGCCAGCAGCCCTGGCTCGCCTTACAATGAGCAGTTCTTC. It codes for CASSPGSPYNEQFF.

This clone appeared a few times. The rearrangement links TRBV6-1 to TRBJ2-2, with TRBD2 as a possible D gene (5 bases). Germline CDR1 is MNHNS and CDR2 is SASEGT. The CDR3 length is 18 residues. V lost 4 bases to trimming and J lost 0 bases, with 18 bases between them. The CDR3 region is CASSVRPGGSTNTGELFF. The DNA of the CDR3 is TGTGCCAGCAGTGTTAGACCAGGCGGGTCAACGAACACCGGGGAGCTGTTTTTT.

This clone was recorded a few times. The chain combines TRBV5-1 with TRBJ1-2; D not resolved. In germline, CDR1 is SGHRS, CDR2 YFSETQ. V gave up 4 bases and J gave up 4 bases, with 14 bases separating them. The CDR3 extends over 14 amino acids. DNA of the CDR3: TGCGCCAGCAGCCGTACCCCCGACCCCTATGGCTACACCTTC. This codes for CASSRTPDPYGYTF. Complete variable domain (other parts from reference TRBV5-1 and TRBJ1-2): KAGVTQTPRYLIKTRGQQVTLSCSPISGHRSVSWYQQTPGQGLQFLFEYFSETQRNKGNFPGRFSGRQFSNSRSEMNVSTLELGDSALYLCASSRTPDPYGYTFGSGTRLTVV.

This chain uses TRBV2 with TRBJ2-7, with D unresolved. The CDR3 length is 11 residues. Trimming shortened V by 0 bases and J by 7 bases, and 4 bases separated the two germline ends. Germline lookup yields CDR1 SNHLY and CDR2 FYNNEI. The CDR3 loop is CASSEAREQYF. As DNA, the CDR3 is TGTGCCAGCAGTGAAGCCCGAGAGCAGTACTTC.

The V call is TRBV2, the J call TRBJ2-1; TRBD2 aligns across 9 bases. J gave up 15 bases and V 2 bases, and 5 bases lay outside the gene matches. This CDR3 is 12 amino acids long. In germline, CDR1 is SNHLY, CDR2 FYNNEI. The CDR3 DNA reads as TGTGCCAGCAGTGAACTAGCGGGATATCTGTTCTTC. It codes for CASSELAGYLFF.

The chain uses TRBV9 and TRBJ1-2, with D tentatively TRBD1 (5 bases). The CDR3 spans 15 residues. V lost 0 bases and J lost 2, with 11 bases in between. Germline V gene sequence: CDR1 SGDLS, CDR2 YYNGEE. DNA of the CDR3: TGTGCCAGCAGCGTAGACGGGGGAGGGAACTATGGCTACACCTTC. It yields the protein CASSVDGGGNYGYTF. Full variable domain (outside the CDR3, taken from reference TRBV9 and TRBJ1-2): DSGVTQTPKHLITATGQRVTLRCSPRSGDLSVYWYQQSLDQGLQFLIQYYNGEERAKGNILERFSAQQFPDLHSELNLSSLELGDSALYFCASSVDGGGNYGYTFGSGTRLTVV.

V usage is TRBV5-1 and J usage is TRBJ1-6; 9 bases fit TRBD1. The CDR3 runs to 15 residues. CDR1 and CDR2 from the germline V gene are SGHRS and YFSETQ. V shed 1 base, J shed 5 bases, and the junction held 1 base outside the gene matches. CDR3 sequence: CASSLRDRDNSPLHF. CDR3 coding DNA: TGCGCCAGCAGCTTGCGGGACAGGGATAATTCACCCCTCCACTTT.

The V call is TRBV2, the J call TRBJ2-7; perhaps TRBD2 as D (6 bases). V lost 10 bases and J lost 3, with 22 bases in between. Germline CDR1 reads SNHLY; CDR2 reads FYNNEI. CDR3 length: 15 amino acids. The CDR3 reads CATNRDGAGNYEQYF. The CDR3 DNA reads TGTGCCACCAATAGGGATGGGGCGGGGAACTACGAGCAGTACTTC.

In the case of this clone: One end of the junction varies from germline; a read error may be responsible. This chain uses TRBV14 with TRBJ2-7; D is unclear. Germline CDR1 is SGHDN and CDR2 is FVKESK. The CDR3 runs to 10 residues. The CDR3 DNA follows: TGTGCCAGCACCCAACACGAGCAGTACTTC. Translating gives CASTQHEQYF.

This rearrangement joins TRBV29-1 to TRBJ1-5, with D possibly being TRBD1 (5 bases). There are 12 residues in the CDR3. Germline V CDR1 and CDR2: SQVTM, ANQGSEA. V lost 7 bases and J lost 4, with 11 bases in between. This CDR3 is CSGGGINQPQHF. CDR3 sequence (DNA): TGCAGCGGGGGGGGAATTAATCAGCCCCAGCATTTT. Variable domain in full (rest from reference TRBV29-1 and TRBJ1-5): SAVISQKPSRDICQRGTSLTIQCQVDSQVTMMFWYRQQPGQSLTLIATANQGSEATYESGFVIDKFPISRPNLTFSTLTVSNMSPEDSSIYLCSGGGINQPQHFGDGTRLSIL.

The chain links TRBV7-9 to TRBJ1-1; D is possibly TRBD1 (5 bases). Germline-derived CDR1 and CDR2 are SEHNR and FQNEAQ (reference sequence). The length of the CDR3 is 14 residues. V lost 5 bases, J lost 4 bases, and 14 bases lay in between. In DNA form, the CDR3 reads TGTGCCAGCAGCCCAGGGAGTGGAGGCACTGAAGCTTTCTTT. Translation: CASSPGSGGTEAFF.

The rearrangement uses TRBV30 and TRBJ1-2; no clear D. The CDR3 extends over 15 amino acids. The germline V and J ends were trimmed by 0 bases and 2 bases, with 13 bases remaining between them. Germline lookup yields CDR1 GTSNPN and CDR2 SVGIG (reference sequence). CDR3 sequence: CAWSVLSGTNYGYTF. The CDR3 DNA reads TGTGCCTGGAGTGTACTAAGCGGCACAAACTATGGCTACACCTTC.

This sequence joins TRBV4-1 and TRBJ2-1, with D tentatively TRBD2 (6 bases). From germline, CDR1 is MGHRA and CDR2 YSYEKL. The V end was cut by 4 bases, the J end by 3 bases, with 13 bases between. The CDR3 is 15 amino acids. This chain's CDR3 is CASSPYGGGYNEQFF. The DNA of the CDR3 is TGCGCCAGCAGCCCCTACGGGGGAGGCTACAATGAGCAGTTCTTC.

The chain combines TRBV2 with TRBJ2-2; D perhaps matches TRBD2 (6 bases). CDR3 length: 14 amino acids. Germline assignment: CDR1 SNHLY and CDR2 FYNNEI. The V and J ends lost 4 bases and 3 bases respectively, with 9 bases between them. CDR3 DNA: TGTGCCAGCAGTGCGGGACTCTACACCGGGGAGCTGTTTTTT. It yields the protein CASSAGLYTGELFF.

The chain links TRBV30 to TRBJ1-5; D uncertain. CDR3 length: 15 residues. Per germline, CDR1 GTSNPN and CDR2 SVGIG (reference sequence). Deletions cut 2 bases from V and 3 bases from J, with 14 bases between. The CDR3 DNA reads TGTGCCTGGAGTTTGGTCCGCTACCCCAATCAGCCCCAGCATTTT. Translation gives CAWSLVRYPNQPQHF.

The genes are TRBV7-9 and TRBJ1-2; D is uncertain. In germline, CDR1 is SEHNR, CDR2 FQNEAQ (reference sequence). V gave up 4 bases and J gave up 2 bases, with 17 bases separating them. The length of the CDR3 is 16 residues. The CDR3 loop is CASSSDNGVRNYGYTF. The CDR3 nucleotides are TGTGCCAGCAGCTCAGATAATGGGGTGCGGAACTATGGCTACACCTTC.